The clone carrying this TCR beta chain was seen many times. This specimen belongs to a study of early T cells in non-severe SARS-CoV-2 infection. Germline V gene sequence: CDR1 SGHTA, CDR2 FQGNSA. The CDR3 has 13 amino acids. Trimming took off 5 bases at V and 5 bases at J, with 10 bases between the two ends. Each CDR3 protein gets one entry after TCRdb re-called the 5' RACE reads with MiXCR. This sample has around 50,000 distinct CDR3 sequences, with around 10% found just once. The source material was whole blood. This TCR came from an adult who was a healthcare worker with PCR-confirmed SARS-CoV-2 infection or an uninfected control (not recorded which). The chain couples TRBV7-2 to TRBJ1-5, with no clear D. This CDR3 is CASSLTTDQPQHF. In nucleotides, the CDR3 is TGTGCCAGCAGCCTCACTACAGATCAGCCCCAGCATTTT.